This T cell receptor beta chain was profiled in a study of brain T cells in children with intractable seizures. Assay: immunoSEQ multiplex PCR; the TCRdb copy retains only in-frame clones and omits some. The table lists 340,000 or so clones, over 90% of them singletons. Overall study results and limits: Only CDR3 sequence similarity suggested viral specificity, without known HCMV serostatus. Pre-surgery blood may have been undersampled, hiding some clones.

This clone is categorized as medium-sized. Its antigen is still unknown. This CDR3 is 14 amino acids long. CDR1 is SGHNT, CDR2 YYREEE, per germline (reference sequence). Trimming took off 0 bases at V and 2 bases at J, with 6 bases between the two ends. Stated time point: blood from clinic visit 5 months post-surgery; TSC patient then seizure free. The sequenced cases were selected for having the highest brain T cell transcript signatures. Pre-surgery treatment included at least one anti-epileptic drug. This chain uses TRBV5-4 with TRBJ2-1, with unresolved D. This TCR was sampled from a boy under two years old with tuberous sclerosis and intractable seizures. The sequences come from peripheral blood, collected 5 to 6 months after surgery. In DNA form, the CDR3 reads TGTGCCAGCAGCTTGGATACAGCCTACAATGAGCAGTTCTTC. This gives the protein CASSLDTAYNEQFF. The full variable domain, completed using reference TRBV5-4 and TRBJ2-1, is ETGVTQSPTHLIKTRGQQVTLRCSSQSGHNTVSWYQQALGQGPQFIFQYYREEENGRGNFPPRFSGLQFPNYSSELNVNALELDDSALYLCASSLDTAYNEQFFGPGTRLTVL.